This entry lists 3 T cell receptor beta chains sequenced from one sample in a study of blood T cell repertoires in COVID-19. Clones were read by immunoSEQ multiplex PCR, and TCRdb kept only the in-frame ones, dropping some. The sample has 150,000 to 200,000 clones, roughly 89% seen once. The specimen was peripheral blood. The receptors were gathered from a woman aged 50 to 60 with acute or convalescent COVID-19.

The chain has TRBV15 and TRBJ2-5; 7 bases match TRBD1. The ends lost 3 bases at V and 5 bases at J; junction bases unmatched: 12. The CDR3 is made up of 16 amino acids. Germline CDR1 is LNHNV and CDR2 is YYDKDF (reference sequence). The CDR3 DNA sequence: TGTGCCACCAGCAGGGATCCACAGGGGATCGGGGAGACCCAGTACTTC. This translates into CATSRDPQGIGETQYF.

The rearrangement joins TRBV7-9 to TRBJ1-2; 11 bases are a match to TRBD1. V gave up 5 bases and J gave up 2 bases; unmatched junction bases: 10. The CDR3 runs to 17 residues. CDR1 SEHNR and CDR2 FQNEAQ come from the germline V gene (reference sequence). The CDR3 region is CASSGGPGQGANYGYTF. The DNA of the CDR3 is TGTGCCAGCAGCGGAGGGCCAGGACAGGGGGCGAACTATGGCTACACCTTC.

V is TRBV6-2 or TRBV6-3 and J is TRBJ1-5, with 8 bases identical to TRBD1. Germline-derived CDR1 and CDR2 are MNHEY and SVGEGT. The length of the CDR3 is 15 residues. V shed 2 bases, J shed 2 bases, and the junction held 2 bases outside the gene matches. CDR3 region: CASSYQDRGNQPQHF. As DNA, the CDR3 is TGTGCCAGCAGTTACCAGGACAGGGGCAATCAGCCCCAGCATTTT.